The clone carrying this T cell receptor beta chain was counted once. The repertoire was sequenced with immunoSEQ multiplex PCR; TCRdb's copy has only in-frame clones and lacks some. The profile shows a few hundred thousand clones, nearly 90% of them singletons. This sample was included in a study of blood T cell repertoires in COVID-19. Germline loops: CDR1 SGHAT, CDR2 FQNNGV. This CDR3 region has 15 residues. The V gene lost 1 base and the J gene lost 3 bases, with 10 bases spanning the gap. Source material: PBMCs or T cells enriched from blood (not recorded which). The clonotype was recovered from a woman between 50 and 59 years old who had been exposed to COVID-19. The chain couples TRBV11-2 to TRBJ1-5; TRBD1 might be the D (6 bases). CDR3 nucleotides: TGTGCCAGCAGCTTAGGGGGGACAACCAATCAGCCCCAGCATTTT. Translated: CASSLGGTTNQPQHF.